There are a few counts of the clone carrying this T cell receptor (beta chain). No antigen is known for it. The CDR3 is 16 residues long. Trimming pared 6 bases from V and 1 base from J, leaving 13 bases between. The germline gives CDR1 MDHEN, CDR2 SYDVKM. The sample comes from a study of cytomegalovirus exposure and HLA in healthy donors. In the PCR, 60 Vbeta and 13 Jbeta primers were used. Using immunoSEQ multiplex PCR, the repertoire was profiled, and TCRdb retains in-frame clones only, with some absent. The data contain under 150,000 clones, roughly 73% of them singletons. Study-level findings and limits: Previously analyzed data showed that most TCR beta V segments were productive at a frequency of about 87% or about 30%.

The sample was PBMCs. The clonotype was recovered from a human donor in good health. V usage is TRBV28 and J usage is TRBJ1-6; D perhaps matches TRBD1 (6 bases). This CDR3 reads CASRRGAGSYNSPLHF. Written as DNA, the CDR3 is TGTGCCAGCAGGCGGGGGGCGGGTTCCTATAATTCACCCCTCCACTTT.